These T cell receptor beta chains were read from a single sample in a study of spatial heterogeneity in lung cancer. Via MiXCR, TCRdb re-called the 5' RACE reads, giving one row per CDR3 protein. The sample has 12,000 to 15,000 distinct CDR3 sequences, under 8% seen once. Here the sequenced sample was lung tumor tissue, taken at surgery. Source of these receptors: a male donor with early-stage non-small cell lung cancer. Each CDR3 is given with its conserved first and last residue. A D gene is named only where the DNA matches it firmly. Clone size is stated in some rows and not others, as once, few, many or a class when expanded.

V: TRBV5-1; D: -; J: TRBJ2-7; size: -; DNA: TGCGCCAGCAGCTTGGAGGACCGGGGGCAACAGTACTTC; CDR3: CASSLEDRGQQYF
V: TRBV18; D: -; J: TRBJ2-4; size: many; DNA: TGTGCCAGCTCCCAGGGGGCCAAAAACATTCAGTACTTC; CDR3: CASSQGAKNIQYF
V: TRBV11-2; D: -; J: TRBJ2-5; size: few; DNA: TGTGCCAGCAGCGTTTATCCGGGACAACCACAAGAGACCCAGTACTTC; CDR3: CASSVYPGQPQETQYF
V: TRBV3-1; D: TRBD2; J: TRBJ2-3; size: few; DNA: TGTGCCAGCAGCTCACTAGCGGGGGGGAGCACAGATACGCAGTATTTT; CDR3: CASSSLAGGSTDTQYF
V: TRBV7-2; D: -; J: TRBJ2-3; size: -; DNA: TGTGCCAGCAGCTTTCAGGGGTCGGTCGATACGCAGTATTTT; CDR3: CASSFQGSVDTQYF
V: TRBV7-2; D: -; J: TRBJ1-1; size: -; DNA: TGTGCCAGCAATCGGGGGGGCACTGAAGCTTTCTTT; CDR3: CASNRGGTEAFF
V: TRBV20-1; D: TRBD2; J: TRBJ2-3; size: many; DNA: TGCAGTGCTAGAGATAGCGGGGCTAGCGGGGGAACAGATACGCAGTATTTT; CDR3: CSARDSGASGGTDTQYF
V: TRBV27; D: -; J: TRBJ1-4; size: medium-sized; DNA: TGTGCCAGCAGTTTATCCGTTTTCCGGGGCCGTATGGGTAAACTGTTTTTT; CDR3: CASSLSVFRGRMGKLFF
V: TRBV18; D: -; J: TRBJ1-6; size: -; DNA: TGTGCCAGCTCACCAAAGAGGGGAGCTAATTCACCCCTCCACTTT; CDR3: CASSPKRGANSPLHF
V: TRBV5-1; D: -; J: TRBJ2-3; size: many; DNA: TGCGCCAGCAGCTTGGGACCGGGGGCGAAGGCAGATACGCAGTATTTT; CDR3: CASSLGPGAKADTQYF
V: TRBV7-9; D: -; J: TRBJ1-1; size: -; DNA: TGTGCCAGCAGCTCCCGCGGGGGCCTCTCCATGAACACTGAAGCTTTCTTT; CDR3: CASSSRGGLSMNTEAFF
V: TRBV2; D: -; J: TRBJ1-1; size: few; DNA: TGTGCCAGCAGTGTGGGCAGGGGAGTCACTGAAGCTTTCTTT; CDR3: CASSVGRGVTEAFF
V: TRBV10-2; D: TRBD2; J: TRBJ2-3; size: few; DNA: TGCGCCAGCAGTGAGTCGATCCTAGCGGGAGTGAGCACAGATACGCAGTATTTT; CDR3: CASSESILAGVSTDTQYF
V: TRBV5-5; D: -; J: TRBJ1-1; size: medium-sized; DNA: TGTGCCAGCAGCTTTTGGACGAACACTGAAGCTTTCTTT; CDR3: CASSFWTNTEAFF
V: TRBV20-1; D: -; J: TRBJ1-4; size: many; DNA: TGCAGTGCCCCCTCTCGTGCAACTAATGAAAAACTGTTTTTT; CDR3: CSAPSRATNEKLFF
V: TRBV7-2; D: -; J: TRBJ1-2; size: many; DNA: TGTGCCAGCAGCCCGACAGGTCATGGCTACACCTTC; CDR3: CASSPTGHGYTF
V: TRBV27; D: -; J: TRBJ1-6; size: -; DNA: TGTGCCAGCAGTTTCGGGGTCCCCGGCGGGGCTGCCTATAATTCACCCCTCCACTTT; CDR3: CASSFGVPGGAAYNSPLHF
V: TRBV11-2; D: TRBD1; J: TRBJ2-2; size: medium-sized; DNA: TGTGCCAGCAGCTTAGACTGGGACAGGGCCAACACCGGGGAGCTGTTTTTT; CDR3: CASSLDWDRANTGELFF
V: TRBV5-1; D: -; J: TRBJ1-6; size: many; DNA: TGCGCCAGCATGAGCTCCTATAATTCACCCCTCCACTTT; CDR3: CASMSSYNSPLHF
V: TRBV13; D: -; J: TRBJ2-7; size: many; DNA: TGTGCCAGCAGCTTGGGTTCATACGAGCAGTACTTC; CDR3: CASSLGSYEQYF
V: TRBV12-3/TRBV12-4; D: -; J: TRBJ1-5; size: many; DNA: TGTGCCAGCAGTTTAGGACAGGGCAATCAGCCCCAGCATTTT; CDR3: CASSLGQGNQPQHF
V: TRBV24-1; D: TRBD1; J: TRBJ2-3; size: -; DNA: TGTGCCACCAGTGATGGACAGGGATACTCCGCAGATACGCAGTATTTT; CDR3: CATSDGQGYSADTQYF
V: TRBV20-1; D: -; J: TRBJ2-5; size: few; DNA: TGCAGCGCTCGGACAGCTGGAGAGACCCAGTACTTC; CDR3: CSARTAGETQYF
V: TRBV20-1; D: TRBD1; J: TRBJ1-5; size: many; DNA: TGCAGTGGGGCAGGGGGCGCCAATCAGCCCCAGCATTTT; CDR3: CSGAGGANQPQHF
V: TRBV12-5; D: -; J: TRBJ2-3; size: few; DNA: TGTGCTAGTGGTTTGGGACAGAGGGTAGGAGATACGCAGTATTTT; CDR3: CASGLGQRVGDTQYF
V: TRBV7-2; D: -; J: TRBJ2-7; size: -; DNA: TGTGCCAGCAGCATCCGGGGTGGGGGCTCAGGGTACGAGCAGTACTTC; CDR3: CASSIRGGGSGYEQYF
V: TRBV7-2; D: -; J: TRBJ2-1; size: many; DNA: TGTGCCAGCACCCCTGACAATGAGCAGTTCTTC; CDR3: CASTPDNEQFF
V: TRBV29-1; D: -; J: TRBJ2-1; size: few; DNA: TGCAGCGTTGAGAGAGTAGGCTCCTACAATGAGCAGTTCTTC; CDR3: CSVERVGSYNEQFF
V: TRBV20-1; D: -; J: TRBJ2-3; size: medium-sized; DNA: TGCAGTGCTAAGGAGGTTACCCACACAGATACGCAGTATTTT; CDR3: CSAKEVTHTDTQYF
V: TRBV5-4; D: TRBD1; J: TRBJ1-2; size: medium-sized; DNA: TGTGCCAGCAGCTTGGGGGGGACAGGGAAGAAAAGCTACACCTTC; CDR3: CASSLGGTGKKSYTF
V: TRBV20-1; D: TRBD1; J: TRBJ1-2; size: many; DNA: TGCAGTGCTAGAGTCGACAGGGGGCGCGGTTGGAGCTATGGCTACACCTTC; CDR3: CSARVDRGRGWSYGYTF
V: TRBV24-1; D: -; J: TRBJ2-1; size: -; DNA: TGTGCCACCAGGGGTGGCTTACTCCACAATGAGCAGTTCTTC; CDR3: CATRGGLLHNEQFF
V: TRBV20-1; D: TRBD1; J: TRBJ2-1; size: -; DNA: TGCAGTGCTAAGACAGGGGCCTACAATGAGCAGTTCTTC; CDR3: CSAKTGAYNEQFF
V: TRBV10-3; D: -; J: TRBJ2-7; size: few; DNA: TGTGCCATCAGTGAGGGGACAAACTCCTACGAGCAGTACTTC; CDR3: CAISEGTNSYEQYF
V: TRBV18; D: TRBD1; J: TRBJ2-6; size: -; DNA: TGTGCCAGCTCACCTCAGACAGGGGGCCGAACCTCTGGGGCCAACGTCCTGACTTTC; CDR3: CASSPQTGGRTSGANVLTF
V: TRBV6-1; D: -; J: TRBJ1-5; size: few; DNA: TGTGCCAGCAGTGAAGCAGGGGCAGGCAATCAGCCCCAGCATTTT; CDR3: CASSEAGAGNQPQHF
V: TRBV5-6; D: -; J: TRBJ1-2; size: medium-sized; DNA: TGTGCCAGCAGCTCGCCCTTATGGGACTATGGCTACACCTTC; CDR3: CASSSPLWDYGYTF